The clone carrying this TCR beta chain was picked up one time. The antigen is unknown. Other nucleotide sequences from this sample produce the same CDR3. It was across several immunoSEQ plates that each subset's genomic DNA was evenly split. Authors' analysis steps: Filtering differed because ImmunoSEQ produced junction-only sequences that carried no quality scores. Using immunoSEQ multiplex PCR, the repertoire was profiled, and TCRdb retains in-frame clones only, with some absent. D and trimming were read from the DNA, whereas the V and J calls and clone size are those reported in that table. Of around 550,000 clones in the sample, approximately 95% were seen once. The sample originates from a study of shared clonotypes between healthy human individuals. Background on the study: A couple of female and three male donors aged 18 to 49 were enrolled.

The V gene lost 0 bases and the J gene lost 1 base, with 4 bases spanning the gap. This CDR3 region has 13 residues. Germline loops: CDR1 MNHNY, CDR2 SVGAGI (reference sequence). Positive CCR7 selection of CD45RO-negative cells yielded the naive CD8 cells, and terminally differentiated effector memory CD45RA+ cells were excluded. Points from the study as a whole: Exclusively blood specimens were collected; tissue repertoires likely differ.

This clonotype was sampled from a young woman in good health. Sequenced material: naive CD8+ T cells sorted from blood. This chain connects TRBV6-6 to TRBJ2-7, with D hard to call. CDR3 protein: CASSYSGSYEQYF. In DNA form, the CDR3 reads TGTGCCAGCAGTTACTCGGGGTCCTACGAGCAGTACTTC.